Each of the 30 T cell receptor beta chains below was sequenced from the same sample in a study of blood T cell repertoires in COVID-19. Clones were read by immunoSEQ multiplex PCR, and TCRdb kept only the in-frame ones, dropping some. The sample shows approximately 81,000 clones, roughly four fifths of them seen only once. The sequenced material came from peripheral blood. These receptors came from a human donor in a cohort sampled during active COVID-19.

The gene calls are TRBV6-1 and TRBJ1-2; D may be TRBD1 (5 bases). V was clipped by 7 bases and J by 8 bases, with 17 bases between them. The CDR3 sequence is 13 residues long. The germline gives CDR1 MNHNS, CDR2 SASEGT. The CDR3: CASNYRSGTGYTF. As DNA, the CDR3 is TGTGCCAGCAACTACCGGAGCGGGACGGGCTACACCTTC.

The chain joins TRBV6-2 or TRBV6-3 to TRBJ2-7, with TRBD2 as a possible D gene (5 bases). Germline V lookup: CDR1 MNHEY, CDR2 SVGEGT. This CDR3 is 14 amino acids long. V gave up 2 bases and J gave up 3 bases, with 11 bases separating them. Here the CDR3 DNA reads TGTGCCAGCAGTTACCCCGGACTTAACTACGAGCAGTACTTC. Translation gives CASSYPGLNYEQYF.

The chain combines TRBV18 with TRBJ2-3, with D tentatively TRBD2 (5 bases). CDR1 is KGHSH and CDR2 is LQKENI in the germline V gene. The germline V and J ends were trimmed by 5 bases and 4 bases, with 19 bases remaining between them. The CDR3 length is 16 residues. CDR3 nucleotide sequence: TGTGCCAGCTCAAGGGAGAGCTTTTCAAACCCAGATACGCAGTATTTT. Amino acids: CASSRESFSNPDTQYF.

This clone was counted only a few times. The rearrangement joins TRBV5-1 to TRBJ1-1; 8 bases map to TRBD1. The ends lost 4 bases at V and 1 base at J; junction bases unmatched: 6. This CDR3 has 15 residues. Germline V gives CDR1 SGHRS, CDR2 YFSETQ. CDR3 DNA sequence: TGCGCCAGCAGCCACCCGACAGGGGAGAACACTGAAGCTTTCTTT. Translated, it gives CASSHPTGENTEAFF.

V is TRBV12-3 or TRBV12-4 and J is TRBJ1-3; D remains unclear. The ends were cut back, 3 bases at V and 0 bases at J, with 3 bases in the middle. The CDR3 extends over 13 amino acids. The CDR3 DNA reads TGTGCCAGCAGTTTGAGCTCTGGAAACACCATATATTTT. Its protein is CASSLSSGNTIYF.

The V call is TRBV9, the J call TRBJ1-5; 9 bases fit TRBD1. Trimming cost V 4 bases and J 5 bases; bases outside gene matches: 16. There are 18 residues in the CDR3. The germline V gene has CDR1 SGDLS and CDR2 YYNGEE. CDR3: CASSPLTLRDREYQPQHF. CDR3 nucleotide sequence: TGTGCCAGCAGCCCCCTAACTCTCCGGGACAGGGAGTATCAGCCCCAGCATTTT.

V usage is TRBV19 and J usage is TRBJ1-1, with TRBD1 matching 7 bases. Losses at the gene ends were 4 bases for V and 0 bases for J; bases not matched to a gene: 8. CDR3 length equals 16 residues. Germline CDR1 and CDR2: LNHDA and SQIVND (reference sequence). The CDR3 reads CASSNRQGLMNTEAFF. CDR3 nucleotide sequence: TGTGCCAGTAGTAATCGACAGGGCCTAATGAACACTGAAGCTTTCTTT.

Notes on this clone: This specimen includes other DNA sequences encoding the same CDR3. The chain is built from TRBV5-1 and TRBJ2-2; D is unresolved. Germline loops: CDR1 SGHRS, CDR2 YFSETQ. The CDR3 runs to 14 residues. The germline V and J ends were trimmed by 9 bases and 1 base, with 13 bases remaining between them. CDR3 in amino acids: CATADRMNTGELFF. The CDR3 nucleotides are TGCGCCACCGCGGATAGGATGAACACCGGGGAGCTGTTTTTT.

The chain links TRBV2 to TRBJ1-2, with no clear D. There are 12 residues in the CDR3. With 5 bases removed from V and 8 bases from J, the gap between germline ends came to 12 bases. Germline values: CDR1 SNHLY, CDR2 FYNNEI. The CDR3 DNA sequence: TGTGCCAGCAGTCCCGTAGGAGCGGGCTACACCTTC. It codes for CASSPVGAGYTF.

The chain links TRBV2 to TRBJ1-1, with D possibly TRBD1 on 5 matching bases. Germline CDR1 and CDR2: SNHLY and FYNNEI. The CDR3 totals 12 residues. The V gene lost 2 bases and the J gene lost 6 bases, with 7 bases spanning the gap. CDR3 region: CASSEWGAEAFF. CDR3 bases: TGTGCCAGCAGTGAATGGGGGGCTGAAGCTTTCTTT.

J is TRBJ1-1 and V is TRBV3-1 (or the pseudogene TRBV3-2); no clear D. The CDR3 spans 13 residues. Germline CDR1 reads LGHDT; CDR2 reads YNNKEL (reference sequence). V was cut by 5 bases and J by 1 base, with 8 bases left in between. This chain's CDR3 is CASSSGWNTEAFF. CDR3 DNA sequence: TGTGCCAGCAGCTCGGGTTGGAACACTGAAGCTTTCTTT.

V is TRBV18 and J is TRBJ1-5; tentatively, D is TRBD1 (5 bases). The germline CDR1 and CDR2 sequences are KGHSH and LQKENI. The CDR3 has 14 amino acids. V was trimmed by 5 bases and J by 4 bases, leaving 12 bases between them. The CDR3 here is CASSETEVNQPQHF. The CDR3 bases are TGTGCCAGCTCAGAGACAGAAGTGAATCAGCCCCAGCATTTT.

Only a few counts were recorded for this clone. V is TRBV4-1 and J is TRBJ1-2, with TRBD1 identical over 7 bases. The CDR3 covers 14 residues. Per the germline V gene, CDR1 is MGHRA and CDR2 is YSYEKL. The junction had 6 bases not matched to a gene; V was cut back by 1 base and J by 7 bases. The CDR3 DNA follows: TGCGCCAGCAGCCAAGGGGACAGAGAAGGTGGCTACACCTTC. This codes for CASSQGDREGGYTF.

The rearrangement links TRBV5-4 to TRBJ2-7; tentatively, D is TRBD1 (5 bases). CDR1 and CDR2 (germline): SGHNT, YYREEE (reference sequence). The V end was cut by 4 bases, the J end by 2 bases, with 13 bases between. The CDR3 has 14 residues. CDR3 nucleotide sequence: TGTGCCAGCAGCAAGGCAGGGCCCCCCTACGAGCAGTACTTC. Protein sequence: CASSKAGPPYEQYF. Full variable domain (remainder filled in from reference TRBV5-4 and TRBJ2-7): ETGVTQSPTHLIKTRGQQVTLRCSSQSGHNTVSWYQQALGQGPQFIFQYYREEENGRGNFPPRFSGLQFPNYSSELNVNALELDDSALYLCASSKAGPPYEQYFGPGTRLTVT.

The chain combines TRBV5-1 with TRBJ2-1; 7 positions agree with TRBD1. Trimming at V came to 0 bases and at J to 3 bases, leaving 6 bases not matched to a gene. Germline assignment: CDR1 SGHRS and CDR2 YFSETQ. The length of the CDR3 is 16 residues. The chain's CDR3 is CASSLVFRDSYNEQFF. In DNA, the CDR3 is TGCGCCAGCAGCTTGGTTTTTAGGGACAGCTACAATGAGCAGTTCTTC. The entire variable domain, with the rest obtained from reference TRBV5-1 and TRBJ2-1, is as follows: KAGVTQTPRYLIKTRGQQVTLSCSPISGHRSVSWYQQTPGQGLQFLFEYFSETQRNKGNFPGRFSGRQFSNSRSEMNVSTLELGDSALYLCASSLVFRDSYNEQFFGPGTRLTVL.

The rearrangement joins TRBV18 to TRBJ1-2; D call uncertain. Germline CDR1 is KGHSH and CDR2 is LQKENI. Trimming took off 0 bases at V and 6 bases at J, with 11 bases between the two ends. The CDR3 spans 14 residues. This CDR3 is CASSPPATLHGYTF. The CDR3 DNA is TGTGCCAGCTCACCACCTGCGACACTTCATGGCTACACCTTC.

The V gene is TRBV9, the J gene TRBJ1-4, with D tentatively TRBD1 (6 bases). Germline CDR1 is SGDLS and CDR2 is YYNGEE. V lost 3 bases and J lost 8, with 17 bases in between. The CDR3 is 15 amino acids. CDR3 region: CASSGKGGSTEKLFF. CDR3 in DNA: TGTGCCAGCAGCGGAAAGGGGGGGTCCACCGAAAAACTGTTTTTT. The entire variable domain, with the rest obtained from reference TRBV9 and TRBJ1-4, is as follows: DSGVTQTPKHLITATGQRVTLRCSPRSGDLSVYWYQQSLDQGLQFLIQYYNGEERAKGNILERFSAQQFPDLHSELNLSSLELGDSALYFCASSGKGGSTEKLFFGSGTQLSVL.

This clone was detected only a few times. The rearrangement links TRBV30 to TRBJ2-1; 7 bases line up with TRBD2. V shed 3 bases, J shed 10 bases, and the junction held 9 bases outside the gene matches. Germline-derived CDR1 and CDR2 are GTSNPN and SVGIG (reference sequence). This CDR3 comprises 13 residues. The CDR3 DNA sequence: TGTGCCTGGAGCCAGACTAGCTGGAAGGAGCAGTTCTTC. This gives the protein CAWSQTSWKEQFF.

The chain recombines TRBV11-2 with TRBJ2-7, with D possibly being TRBD1 (6 bases). Germline lookup yields CDR1 SGHAT and CDR2 FQNNGV. The CDR3 has 14 amino acids. V was trimmed by 5 bases and J by 3 bases, leaving 14 bases between them. The CDR3 is CASSPDRTLYEQYF. The CDR3 DNA reads as TGTGCCAGCAGCCCCGACAGGACGCTCTACGAGCAGTACTTC.

This clone was seen only a few times. The chain uses TRBV9 and TRBJ1-2, with 9 bases identical to TRBD1. Germline loops: CDR1 SGDLS, CDR2 YYNGEE. The CDR3 extends over 15 amino acids. After removal of 4 bases from V and 3 bases from J, the junction contained 7 bases not matched to a gene. The DNA of the CDR3 is TGTGCCAGCAGCAAAAGACAGGGGGGCGACTATGGCTACACCTTC. Protein: CASSKRQGGDYGYTF.

The gene calls are TRBV15 and TRBJ1-5; D perhaps matches TRBD1 (5 bases). The CDR3 is 14 residues long. The V end lost 1 base, the J end lost 3 bases, and 7 bases lay between the germline ends. CDR1 is LNHNV, CDR2 YYDKDF, per germline (reference sequence). CDR3 protein: CATSRGQNNQPQHF. The CDR3 nucleotides read TGTGCCACCAGCAGAGGACAGAACAATCAGCCCCAGCATTTT. Full variable domain (missing parts from reference TRBV15 and TRBJ1-5): DAMVIQNPRYQVTQFGKPVTLSCSQTLNHNVMYWYQQKSSQAPKLLFHYYDKDFNNEADTPDNFQSRRPNTSFCFLDIRSPGLGDTAMYLCATSRGQNNQPQHFGDGTRLSIL.

The rearrangement links TRBV5-1 to TRBJ1-1; 9 bases agree with TRBD1. Germline-derived CDR1 and CDR2 are SGHRS and YFSETQ. After removal of 4 bases from V and 5 bases from J, the junction contained 6 bases not matched to a gene. The CDR3 has 14 amino acids. This CDR3 reads CASSTEGQGTEAFF. The CDR3 DNA is TGCGCCAGCAGCACTGAGGGACAGGGTACTGAAGCTTTCTTT. The variable domain in full, with the rest retrieved from reference TRBV5-1 and TRBJ1-1, is KAGVTQTPRYLIKTRGQQVTLSCSPISGHRSVSWYQQTPGQGLQFLFEYFSETQRNKGNFPGRFSGRQFSNSRSEMNVSTLELGDSALYLCASSTEGQGTEAFFGQGTRLTVV.

This rearrangement joins TRBV7-8 to TRBJ1-1; D gene uncertain. This CDR3 contains 16 residues. Trimming took off 1 base at V and 3 bases at J, with 15 bases between the two ends. Germline CDR1 reads SGHVS; CDR2 reads FQNEAQ. The DNA for the CDR3 is TGTGCCAGCAGCTTAGAAGTATCGGGGTTCGACACTGAAGCTTTCTTT. Protein: CASSLEVSGFDTEAFF.

The chain combines TRBV4-2 with TRBJ2-7; no clear D. V was cut by 0 bases and J by 3 bases, with 6 bases left in between. This CDR3 is 13 amino acids long. CDR1 and CDR2 from the germline V gene are LGHNA and YNFKEQ. The CDR3 sequence is CASSQDLYYEQYF. The CDR3 nucleotides read TGTGCCAGCAGCCAAGATCTTTACTACGAGCAGTACTTC.

This clone was seen only a few times. This specimen includes other DNA sequences encoding the same CDR3. The chain is built from TRBV11-2 and TRBJ2-7, with D unresolved. Per the germline V gene, CDR1 is SGHAT and CDR2 is FQNNGV. V lost 5 bases to trimming and J lost 2 bases, with 4 bases between them. The CDR3 is 11 amino acids. CDR3 sequence reads: CASSPAYEQYF. The CDR3 nucleotides are TGTGCCAGCAGCCCTGCCTACGAGCAGTACTTC. The whole variable domain, filled in from reference TRBV11-2 and TRBJ2-7, reads EAGVAQSPRYKIIEKRQSVAFWCNPISGHATLYWYQQILGQGPKLLIQFQNNGVVDDSQLPKDRFSAERLKGVDSTLKIQPAKLEDSAVYLCASSPAYEQYFGPGTRLTVT.

The chain is built from TRBV7-6 and TRBJ2-7; D not resolved. CDR3 length equals 11 residues. The V gene lost 10 bases and the J gene lost 0 bases, with 7 bases spanning the gap. The germline V gene encodes CDR1 SGHVS and CDR2 FNYEAQ. The DNA of the CDR3 is TGTGCCACAGGCAGCTCCTACGAGCAGTACTTC. Its translation is CATGSSYEQYF.

The rearrangement links TRBV29-1 to TRBJ1-1; perhaps TRBD1 as D (6 bases). V was trimmed by 5 bases and J by 7 bases, leaving 11 bases between them. This CDR3 has 11 amino acids. The germline V gene encodes CDR1 SQVTM and CDR2 ANQGSEA. The CDR3 DNA reads as TGCAGCGTTAGACAGGACGGTGAAGCTTTCTTT. This translates into CSVRQDGEAFF. Based on the CDR3 plus reference TRBV29-1 and TRBJ1-1, the full variable domain is SAVISQKPSRDICQRGTSLTIQCQVDSQVTMMFWYRQQPGQSLTLIATANQGSEATYESGFVIDKFPISRPNLTFSTLTVSNMSPEDSSIYLCSVRQDGEAFFGQGTRLTVV.

V and J are TRBV2 and TRBJ2-7; TRBD1 agrees at 7 bases. Germline V CDR1 and CDR2: SNHLY, FYNNEI. Trimming cost V 6 bases and J 5 bases; bases outside gene matches: 4. The CDR3 contains 12 residues. This CDR3 is CASSGQGDEQYF. The DNA for the CDR3 is TGTGCCAGCAGCGGCCAGGGGGACGAGCAGTACTTC.

The chain uses TRBV6-6 and TRBJ1-1, with D tentatively TRBD1 (6 bases). V gave up 11 bases and J gave up 1 base, with 14 bases separating them. Per germline, CDR1 MNHNY and CDR2 SVGAGI (reference sequence). This CDR3 is built from 13 residues. CDR3 coding DNA: TGTGCCGGTTACTCAGGGGCGAACACTGAAGCTTTCTTT. Translation gives CAGYSGANTEAFF.

This chain connects TRBV10-3 to TRBJ2-7, with a possible D match to TRBD2 (6 bases). Germline values: CDR1 ENHRY, CDR2 SYGVKD. Trimming removed 6 bases at V and 6 bases at J, with 18 bases between. This CDR3 contains 14 residues. CDR3: CAIREGRDGGEQYF. In DNA, the CDR3 is TGTGCCATCAGGGAGGGACGGGACGGGGGCGAGCAGTACTTC.